The clone carrying this T cell receptor beta chain was seen a few times. The record originates from a study of T-cell memory formation after mild COVID-19. CDR3 length equals 14 residues. V lost 7 bases, J lost 7 bases, and 10 bases stayed unmatched. Per germline, CDR1 SNHLY and CDR2 FYNNEI. TCR alpha and TCR beta cDNA libraries with sample barcodes and UMIs came from 5'RACE using constant-segment primers. TCRdb analysed the 5' RACE reads with MiXCR anew, one entry per CDR3 protein. The table lists hundreds of thousands of distinct CDR3 sequences, 20% to 30% of them singletons. The receptor was derived from an adult woman who had mild COVID-19 (a few samples of this study predate the infection). Cell type and time point are not known. This chain uses TRBV2 with TRBJ2-1, with 7 bases identical to TRBD2. The material sequenced was PBMCs or a T cell subset sorted from them (not recorded which). The CDR3 DNA follows: TGTGCCAGCAATGGGGAGGGCTGGTCGAATGAGCAGTTCTTC. Residues: CASNGEGWSNEQFF.